The subject of this entry is one T cell receptor (beta chain). Its antigen is unknown. One base away there is no much larger clone; base qualities are not given. This sample stems from a study of shared clonotypes between healthy human individuals (dated by TCRdb to between 2020 and 2021). Regarding the study in general: A couple of women and a few men aged 18 to 49 years were included in the cohort. For each donor, CD4 naive and CD4 memory were each given three plates, CD8 naive was given two plates, and CD8 memory was given one plate. Blood TCR repertoires of five healthy adults were deeply sequenced to estimate repertoire size and the extent of clonotype sharing between individuals. To increase sequencing depth and limit assay-specific biases, TCR repertoire library preparation and sequencing were carried out by different laboratories using diverse techniques. Between about 0.9 and 10 billion PBMCs per donor were obtained by leukapheresis. Overall results and qualifications from the work: Because the study included only a small number of donors, the genetic and exposure-history diversity represented was limited. Sharing across a few donors was observed for around 5% of naive CD4, around 3.5% of naive CD8, roughly 2.4% of memory CD4, and around 0.4% of memory CD8 clonotypes. Higher generation probabilities were observed for clonotypes shared by all four sorted-subset donors than for non-shared clonotypes. Sampling was restricted to blood, and TCR repertoires in tissues likely differ from the TCR repertoires found in blood. Based on pairwise subsampling, the degree of clonotype sharing among donors was expected to be affected by sequencing depth. Rarefaction of sorted-subset datasets indicated incomplete sequencing despite the large sequencing depth. Estimated clonotype richness was generally larger for naive than for memory subsets.

Healthy HIV-negative adults with no recently reported acute infections or vaccinations were included as donors. Every donor was a Caucasian adult residing in Nashville, Tennessee, USA. Magnetic negative selection was used to enrich CD4+ T cells, after which naive cells were positively selected on CD45RA and the negative fraction became the memory subset. After blood collection by leukapheresis, PBMCs were isolated using Ficoll-Histopaque density gradient centrifugation and then cryopreserved in the vapor phase of liquid nitrogen. Purity and quantity of every magnetically sorted T cell population were checked by analytical flow cytometry. From each sorted fraction, genomic DNA was isolated and quantified by UV absorbance on a Nanodrop 2000c. TCR CDR3 regions were amplified from genomic DNA by multiplex PCR using the deep immunoSEQ assay. Extracted genomic DNA from each cell subset was distributed evenly across all wells of several immunoSEQ 96-well plates, and each plate was treated as a replicate. For sorted subsets, each replicate PCR was loaded with about 0.2 ug genomic DNA, equivalent to about 33,000 T cell genomes. Purified libraries were quantified with a Qubit 3.0 fluorometer, sized on a Bioanalyzer 2100, and re-quantified with the KAPA Library Quantification kit. A separate single-read 150-cycle Illumina NextSeq 550 flow cell was used to sequence each immunoSEQ 96-well plate. On the study's bioinformatics: Because the immunoSEQ output included only junctional sequences and no quality scores, the filtering could not be the same as the filtering used for full-length reads. Sequences were annotated with PyIR, a Python wrapper for IgBLAST v1.9, using IMGT germline references to assign V/J genes and CDR3. Reads were removed for weak V/J assignments (E-value above 1e-6), missing CDR3, stop codons, out-of-frame junctions, or ambiguous translated residues. V3J clonotypes were defined by identical inferred V gene, J gene, and CDR3 amino acid sequence. Percentage overlap between repertoires was calculated by dividing the number of shared unique clonotypes by the size of the smaller repertoire. Repertoire richness was assessed with RTK rarefaction, the Chao1 estimator, and Recon v2.1 estimates of unobserved clonotypes. Generation probabilities for all TCRbeta clonotypes obtained by the gDNA method from a few donors were computed using OLGA. This immuneACCESS table, as held by TCRdb, lists in-frame sequences with V and J called but not all clones. Of the missing ones, under half trace to an unresolved V gene in checked studies; the others have no known cause. Clone size and V and J calls were adopted from that table, with D and trimming inferred from the DNA. The sample includes 150,000 to 200,000 clones, with just under 95% observed a single time. The leading ten clones occupy more than 0.06% of the sample.

Trimming removed 1 base from V and 5 bases from J, leaving 5 bases between the germline ends. The CDR3 goes from the cysteine to the phenylalanine over 12 residues. Just the 36-base CDR3 DNA is kept, in frame starting at base 1. CDR1 LNHNV and CDR2 YYDKDF are derived from the germline V gene (reference sequence). This TCR came from a woman in her 30s in good health. The sequenced sample was naive CD4+ T cells sorted from blood. The cell subset or site label on this specimen signifies: CD45RA+ positively selected. The V and J segments used are TRBV15 and TRBJ2-5; the D gene assignment is ambiguous. The DNA is as follows: TGTGCCACCAGCAGAGGTCGGGAGACCCAGTACTTC. The resulting protein is CATSRGRETQYF.